A single sample is the source of the 25 T cell receptor beta chains below, sequenced in a study of monozygotic twins with inflammatory bowel disease (dated 2019 in TCRdb). The method was 5' RACE. Sequencing used an Illumina HiSeq 2500. The reads, reprocessed by TCRdb, yield one row per CDR3 protein sequence and no DNA. The data table for this sample lists 400,000 to 500,000 distinct CDR3 sequences. 2% to 2.5% of the sample is in the top ten clones. The sample consisted of blood. These receptors came from a human donor with ulcerative colitis or Crohn's disease, or a healthy co-twin of an affected twin (not recorded which).

The gene calls are TRBV28 and TRBJ1-5; the D call of TRBD1 rests on TCRdb alone, since no DNA is present to check it. The CDR3 has 16 amino acids. Germline V gene sequence: CDR1 MDHEN, CDR2 SYDVKM. The CDR3 is CASRPDRGWRNQPRHF.

V and J are TRBV10-3 and TRBJ2-1; the TRBD1 assignment by TCRdb is unverifiable without DNA. The CDR3 is 13 residues long. Germline V lookup: CDR1 ENHRY, CDR2 SYGVKD. The CDR3 spells CAISEGRQAEQFF.

The chain carries TRBV18 and TRBJ1-1; lacking DNA, the TRBD1 call made by TCRdb goes unchecked. CDR1 KGHSH and CDR2 LQKENI come from the germline V gene. This CDR3 has 15 residues. The CDR3 loop is CASSPLLGTNTEAFF.

CDR3 protein: CASSLAASAPPYEQYF. V gene TRBV7-2 combines with J gene TRBJ2-7; checking the TCRdb D call of TRBD1 is not possible without DNA. The CDR3 runs to 16 residues. CDR1 is SGHTA, CDR2 FQGNSA, per germline.

The CDR3 region is CSAFPPPRGYTDTQYF. The rearrangement uses TRBV20-1 and TRBJ2-3; TCRdb's D call of TRBD1 is untestable without DNA. The CDR3 length is 16 residues. The germline CDR1 and CDR2 sequences are DFQATT and SNEGSKA (reference sequence).

This chain links TRBV20-1 with TRBJ2-1; TCRdb indicates TRBD2, and absent DNA this call remains unverified. This CDR3 has 19 residues. Germline V gene data show CDR1 as DFQATT and CDR2 as SNEGSKA (reference sequence). CDR3 region: CSAQTTGGLAELSYNEQFF.

The chain couples TRBV5-1 to TRBJ1-1; absent DNA, TCRdb's TRBD1 call cannot be checked. The germline V gene has CDR1 SGHRS and CDR2 YFSETQ. The CDR3 sequence is 14 residues long. This CDR3 reads CASSLSPGQDEAFF. The full variable domain, with the rest looked up from reference TRBV5-1 and TRBJ1-1, is KAGVTQTPRYLIKTRGQQVTLSCSPISGHRSVSWYQQTPGQGLQFLFEYFSETQRNKGNFPGRFSGRQFSNSRSEMNVSTLELGDSALYLCASSLSPGQDEAFFGQGTRLTVV.

The chain recombines TRBV7-8 with TRBJ1-3; the D call of TRBD1 rests on TCRdb alone, since no DNA is present to check it. This CDR3 comprises 16 residues. The germline CDR1 and CDR2 sequences are SGHVS and FQNEAQ. The CDR3: CASSLGTGSSGNTIYF.

The chain has TRBV4-1 and TRBJ1-1. This CDR3 comprises 16 residues. The germline V gene encodes CDR1 MGHRA and CDR2 YSYEKL. The CDR3 reads CASSQIAGRGRTEAFF.

The chain links TRBV7-7 to TRBJ2-5; the D call from TCRdb, TRBD1, cannot be confirmed without DNA. The CDR3 contains 12 residues. CDR1 and CDR2 (germline): SSHAT, FNYEAQ (reference sequence). CDR3 sequence reads: CASSIEGGTQYF.

This rearrangement joins TRBV7-2 to TRBJ1-4; as DNA is missing, the TRBD1 call by TCRdb cannot be tested. Germline V gene lookup returns CDR1 SGHTA and CDR2 FQGNSA. The CDR3 is 15 amino acids. Here the CDR3 reads CASSLGAGNNEKLFF.

The V call is TRBV9, the J call TRBJ2-7; TCRdb gives TRBD1 as the D gene, but with no DNA this cannot be confirmed. Germline V lookup: CDR1 SGDLS, CDR2 YYNGEE. The CDR3 length is 15 residues. The CDR3 loop reads CASSVDGTFSYEQYF.

The CDR3 sequence is CASTPDRYEQYF. The chain combines TRBV28 with TRBJ2-7; TCRdb designates TRBD1, a call that cannot be tested without DNA. CDR1 and CDR2 from the germline V gene are MDHEN and SYDVKM. CDR3 length: 12 residues.

This chain uses TRBV4-3 with TRBJ1-4. CDR3 length: 16 amino acids. The germline V gene encodes CDR1 LGHNA and CDR2 YSLEER. CDR3 sequence reads: CASSRTFISTNEKLFF.

The chain employs TRBV6-2 or TRBV6-3 and TRBJ1-2; TCRdb's D call, TRBD1, is unchecked because there is no DNA. Germline-derived CDR1 and CDR2 are MNHEY and SVGEGT. The CDR3 extends over 12 amino acids. CDR3 protein: CASRDLGRGYTF.

The chain has TRBV20-1 and TRBJ1-2; TCRdb lists TRBD1, though no DNA is available to test this call. Germline CDR1 DFQATT, CDR2 SNEGSKA (reference sequence). This CDR3 contains 14 residues. CDR3 loop: CSARDVQGAGGYTF.

The chain carries TRBV6-2 or TRBV6-3 and TRBJ2-1; TCRdb indicates TRBD2, and absent DNA this call remains unverified. CDR3 length: 16 residues. Germline assignment: CDR1 MNHEY and CDR2 SVGEGT. CDR3 region: CASSYTGLAGIVEQFF.

This chain connects TRBV19 to TRBJ1-1; there is no DNA to check the TCRdb D call of TRBD1. CDR3 length: 15 residues. CDR1 is LNHDA, CDR2 SQIVND, per germline (reference sequence). The CDR3 loop reads CASSPLGSMNTEAFF.

The chain is built from TRBV5-5 and TRBJ2-1; there is no DNA to check the TCRdb D call of TRBD1. The CDR3 extends over 16 amino acids. CDR1 SGHKS and CDR2 YYEKEE come from the germline V gene (reference sequence). The CDR3 protein is CASSFLAPHMNNEQFF.

The CDR3 region is CSAPDRRRETQYF. This chain connects TRBV20-1 to TRBJ2-5; TCRdb picks TRBD1, but there is no DNA to check that call. From germline, CDR1 is DFQATT and CDR2 SNEGSKA (reference sequence). CDR3 length: 13 residues.

The rearrangement links TRBV3-1 to TRBJ2-1; there is no DNA to check the TCRdb D call of TRBD2. The CDR3 runs to 18 residues. Germline V gives CDR1 LGHDT, CDR2 YNNKEL (reference sequence). CDR3 loop: CASSQGEGTHSSYNEQFF.

The chain carries TRBV5-4 and TRBJ2-7; TCRdb's D call, TRBD2, is unchecked because there is no DNA. Germline V CDR1 and CDR2: SGHNT, YYREEE (reference sequence). CDR3 length equals 15 residues. CDR3 in amino acids: CASSRGGTSPYEQYF.

J is TRBJ2-5 and V is TRBV9; TCRdb indicates TRBD2, and absent DNA this call remains unverified. Germline CDR1 is SGDLS and CDR2 is YYNGEE. The CDR3 runs to 18 residues. CDR3 residues: CASSVEGLAGLPPETQYF.

CDR3 sequence reads: CASSADLYEQYF. The V gene is TRBV2, the J gene TRBJ2-7. The CDR3 is made up of 12 amino acids. Germline V gives CDR1 SNHLY, CDR2 FYNNEI.

The rearrangement links TRBV27 to TRBJ1-2. CDR1 and CDR2 (germline): MNHEY, SMNVEV (reference sequence). The CDR3 runs 16 residues. The CDR3 loop is CASSLFGRRALGGYTF.